This entry lists 22 T cell receptor beta chains sequenced from one sample in a study of T cell repertoires in cytomegalovirus infection. Via MiXCR, TCRdb re-called the reads, giving one row per CDR3 protein. The sample has a few hundred thousand distinct CDR3 sequences; about 33% are singletons. No antigen is known for these receptors. The specimen was cultured PBMCs, collected from culture after CMV antigen stimulation. The receptors shown here come from a human donor in good health (CMV status not recorded). Some clones in this sample may be carry-over from other donors' samples.

This chain connects TRBV7-8 to TRBJ2-1; 7 bases match TRBD2. The CDR3 is made up of 14 amino acids. The germline CDR1 and CDR2 sequences are SGHVS and FQNEAQ. The J segment lost 3 bases and the V segment lost 6 bases, leaving 5 bases of the junction unmatched. The CDR3 spells CASRLAALYNEQFF. DNA for the CDR3: TGTGCCAGCAGGCTAGCGGCGCTCTACAATGAGCAGTTCTTC.

The chain uses TRBV28 and TRBJ1-1, with D tentatively TRBD1 (5 bases). V lost 1 base and J lost 5, with 14 bases in between. The CDR3 covers 15 residues. The germline gives CDR1 MDHEN, CDR2 SYDVKM. For the CDR3, the DNA is TGTGCCAGCAGTTTATATGGCAGGGAGAGGACTGAAGCTTTCTTT. The encoded protein is CASSLYGRERTEAFF.

The chain combines TRBV19 with TRBJ2-4, with 8 bases aligning to TRBD2. The CDR3 has 16 residues. The V and J ends lost 7 bases and 2 bases, in that order; junction bases with no gene match: 10. CDR1 is LNHDA, CDR2 SQIVND, per germline (reference sequence). The CDR3 region is CASMGLVTESKNIQYF. CDR3 coding DNA: TGTGCCAGTATGGGACTAGTTACTGAGTCCAAAAACATTCAGTACTTC.

The chain combines TRBV4-3 with TRBJ2-1; 8 nucleotides agree with TRBD1. Germline V gene lookup returns CDR1 LGHNA and CDR2 YSLEER. Trimming at V came to 1 base and at J to 0 bases, leaving 2 bases not matched to a gene. This CDR3 spans 16 amino acids. The CDR3 coding sequence is TGCGCCAGCAGCCAAGCTGACAGGGGCTCCTACAATGAGCAGTTCTTC. Translating it yields CASSQADRGSYNEQFF.

This clonotype was seen a handful of times. The genes are TRBV7-9 and TRBJ1-2; a weak D match, TRBD1 (5 bases). The CDR3 loop spans 14 amino acids. Germline CDR1 SEHNR, CDR2 FQNEAQ (reference sequence). V was pared by 3 bases and J by 7 bases, with 15 bases between. CDR3 region: CASSLLGEKGGYTF. In DNA form, the CDR3 reads TGTGCCAGCAGCTTGCTAGGGGAGAAGGGTGGCTACACCTTC.

This clonotype was detected only once. This rearrangement joins TRBV20-1 to TRBJ2-3, with D tentatively TRBD1 or TRBD2 (5 bases each). The germline gives CDR1 DFQATT, CDR2 SNEGSKA (reference sequence). Trimming cost V 5 bases and J 5 bases, with 11 bases left between them. The CDR3 is 12 amino acids. The CDR3 loop is CSAEGLEDTQYF. The DNA for the CDR3 is TGCAGTGCTGAGGGGCTGGAAGATACGCAGTATTTT.

J is TRBJ2-1 and V is TRBV7-8, with TRBD1 matching over 7 bases. This CDR3 is 16 amino acids long. V trimming: 6 bases; J trimming: 4 bases; junction bases outside the gene matches: 12. Germline-derived CDR1 and CDR2 are SGHVS and FQNEAQ. The CDR3 is CASSFPTGPGYNEQFF. Written as DNA, the CDR3 is TGTGCCAGCAGTTTCCCGACAGGGCCGGGGTACAATGAGCAGTTCTTC.

The chain recombines TRBV20-1 with TRBJ2-7; tentative D call: TRBD1 (5 bases). Trimming removed 1 base from V and 2 bases from J, with 9 bases in between. Germline CDR1 DFQATT, CDR2 SNEGSKA (reference sequence). The CDR3 spans 13 residues. CDR3: CSARGLTAYEQYF. The CDR3 DNA reads TGCAGTGCTAGAGGGTTGACAGCCTACGAGCAGTACTTC.

This sequence joins TRBV19 and TRBJ1-1; D call uncertain. Trimming removed 0 bases at V and 1 base at J, with 6 bases between. The CDR3 spans 14 residues. The germline V gene encodes CDR1 LNHDA and CDR2 SQIVND (reference sequence). The DNA for the CDR3 is TGTGCCAGTAGTATAGAACTGGGGAACACTGAAGCTTTCTTT. It codes for CASSIELGNTEAFF.

This clonotype appeared many times. V and J are TRBV5-4 and TRBJ2-1; 9 bases map to TRBD2. The CDR3 sequence is 15 residues long. Germline CDR1 SGHNT, CDR2 YYREEE (reference sequence). The V segment lost 3 bases and the J segment 2 bases; nucleotides outside the gene matches: 3. The CDR3 reads CASSYRLAAYNEQFF. The CDR3 DNA sequence: TGTGCCAGCAGCTATCGACTAGCGGCCTACAATGAGCAGTTCTTC.

This chain links TRBV10-3 with TRBJ2-2; 10 bases are shared with TRBD2. Trimming took 4 bases from V and 7 from J; bases not matched to a gene: 15. The germline V gene encodes CDR1 ENHRY and CDR2 SYGVKD. This CDR3 comprises 18 residues. The DNA of the CDR3 is TGTGCCATCAGTGCAAGAGGGAGCGGGAGGGTCCCTCACGGGGAGCTGTTTTTT. This sequence encodes CAISARGSGRVPHGELFF.

This clonotype has only a few counts. V and J are TRBV20-1 and TRBJ2-3; TRBD2 agrees at 8 bases. CDR1 DFQATT and CDR2 SNEGSKA come from the germline V gene (reference sequence). The CDR3 is made up of 14 amino acids. Trimming removed 6 bases from V and 4 bases from J; junction bases left unmatched: 9. DNA of the CDR3: TGCAGTGCGCTAATCGGGAGGGCTGCAGATACGCAGTATTTT. Its protein is CSALIGRAADTQYF.

This clonotype has a handful of counts. V is TRBV7-6 and J is TRBJ2-7; D gene uncertain. The germline V gene encodes CDR1 SGHVS and CDR2 FNYEAQ. The length of the CDR3 is 13 residues. Trimming shortened V by 5 bases and J by 3 bases, and 11 bases separated the two germline ends. The CDR3 DNA follows: TGTGCCAGCAGCACAGACCCGGGCTACGAGCAGTACGTC. Its translation: CASSTDPGYEQYV.

This clonotype was seen a handful of times. V usage is TRBV11-2 and J usage is TRBJ1-1, with TRBD1 matching over 8 bases. This CDR3 contains 16 residues. With V trimmed by 4 bases and J by 4 bases, 11 bases remained unmatched. CDR1 is SGHAT and CDR2 is FQNNGV in the germline V gene. The CDR3 DNA sequence: TGTGCCAGCAGCTCCAGGGGGCAGAATGGGATCACTGAAGCTTTCTTT. It is translated as CASSSRGQNGITEAFF.

There are a few counts of this clonotype. The chain joins TRBV28 to TRBJ2-3; D is perhaps TRBD2 (6 bases). This CDR3 contains 15 residues. Trimming removed 3 bases from V and 3 bases from J, with 13 bases in between. The germline V gene has CDR1 MDHEN and CDR2 SYDVKM. CDR3 in amino acids: CASSFWGGGTDTQYF. The CDR3 DNA reads as TGTGCCAGCAGTTTTTGGGGAGGCGGGACAGATACGCAGTATTTT.

The rearrangement uses TRBV7-6 and TRBJ2-5; 12 bases map to TRBD2. The CDR3 contains 17 residues. V was clipped by 5 bases and J by 1 base; unmatched bases: 8. Germline V gives CDR1 SGHVS, CDR2 FNYEAQ. The CDR3 is CASSIRTGLAGQETQYF. DNA of the CDR3: TGTGCCAGCAGCATAAGAACGGGACTAGCGGGCCAAGAGACCCAGTACTTC.

The V gene is TRBV27, the J gene TRBJ1-6; weak D call: TRBD1 (5 bases). The CDR3 extends over 15 amino acids. V lost 4 bases to trimming and J lost 4 bases, with 11 bases between them. Germline-derived CDR1 and CDR2 are MNHEY and SMNVEV (reference sequence). DNA for the CDR3: TGTGCCAGCAGTTCACCCGGGGGATATAATTCACCCCTCCACTTT. This gives the protein CASSSPGGYNSPLHF.

Worth noting for this clonotype: A clone one base away is much larger, so this may be a read error. J is TRBJ2-5 and V is TRBV7-2; 8 nucleotides align to TRBD2. CDR3 length: 15 residues. CDR1 and CDR2 from the germline V gene are SGHTA and FQGNSA. CDR3 nucleotide sequence: TGTGCCAGCAGCCCCAGACTAGCGAGACAAGGGACCCAGTACTTC. It codes for CASSPRLARQGTQYF.

This clonotype was detected a few times. The chain couples TRBV18 to TRBJ1-1, with D perhaps TRBD1 (5 bases). CDR1 KGHSH and CDR2 LQKENI come from the germline V gene. The V gene lost 3 bases and the J gene lost 1 base, with 21 bases spanning the gap. The CDR3 totals 18 residues. The CDR3 DNA reads as TGTGCCAGCTCACCCCCCGTACAGCCAGGGTTTTGGAACACTGAAGCTTTCTTT. Protein sequence: CASSPPVQPGFWNTEAFF.

This clonotype was seen more than once but under ten times. The chain is built from TRBV4-1 and TRBJ1-6; D is unresolved. V lost 1 base and J lost 5, with 9 bases in between. CDR3 length equals 15 residues. Germline V CDR1 and CDR2: MGHRA, YSYEKL. CDR3 region: CASSQVAADNSPLHF. The CDR3 bases are TGCGCCAGCAGCCAAGTGGCAGCAGATAATTCACCCCTCCACTTT.

This chain connects TRBV7-6 to TRBJ1-2, with D uncertain. The germline V gene has CDR1 SGHVS and CDR2 FNYEAQ. V was pared by 5 bases and J by 4 bases, with 20 bases between. The length of the CDR3 is 16 residues. The CDR3 DNA sequence: TGTGCCAGCAGCGGACGTGGGGAGGAAGCAAGCTATGGCTACACCTTC. It encodes CASSGRGEEASYGYTF.

This clonotype was found a few times. The rearrangement uses TRBV2 and TRBJ2-7; weak D call: TRBD1 (5 bases). The length of the CDR3 is 13 residues. Germline loops: CDR1 SNHLY, CDR2 FYNNEI. V shed 4 bases and J shed 3 bases, with 10 bases lying between them. CDR3 loop: CASSGGQIYEQYF. CDR3 in DNA: TGTGCCAGCAGTGGAGGACAAATCTACGAGCAGTACTTC.